Shown below are 19 T cell receptor beta chains from a single sample sequenced in a study of T-cell reconstitution after alpha-beta-depleted transplantation in children. It was with unique molecular identifiers that the TCRbeta library was prepared. TCRdb used MiXCR to reprocess the PCR reads, holding one entry per CDR3 protein. The top ten clones hold 2% of a sample with roughly 500,000 distinct CDR3 sequences, about 10% of them seen once. The sequences come from PBMCs, collected before TCRalphabeta/CD19-depleted stem cell transplant. The origin of the receptors is a child aged 2 to 9 with inherited bone marrow failure, due to receive a stem cell transplant.

Ten or more counts support this clonotype. The chain joins TRBV7-2 to TRBJ2-2; D is ambiguous. CDR1 and CDR2 from the germline V gene are SGHTA and FQGNSA. This CDR3 spans 16 amino acids. Trimming pared 0 bases from V and 1 base from J, leaving 9 bases between. CDR3 DNA sequence: TGTGCCAGCAGCTTAGCGGTAACGGAGAACACCGGGGAGCTGTTTTTT. It codes for CASSLAVTENTGELFF.

Many counts were recorded for this clonotype. The V gene is TRBV28, the J gene TRBJ2-3; D is unclear. The germline V and J ends were trimmed by 2 bases and 6 bases, with 12 bases remaining between them. The CDR3 runs to 14 residues. Looked up from germline, CDR1 is MDHEN and CDR2 is SYDVKM. DNA for the CDR3: TGTGCCAGCAGTTTAGAACGCAACGGGGATACGCAGTATTTT. Translated: CASSLERNGDTQYF. Combining the CDR3 with reference TRBV28 and TRBJ2-3 gives the whole variable domain DVKVTQSSRYLVKRTGEKVFLECVQDMDHENMFWYRQDPGLGLRLIYFSYDVKMKEKGDIPEGYSVSREKKERFSLILESASTNQTSMYLCASSLERNGDTQYFGPGTRLTVL.

This clonotype has ten or more counts. CDR3: CASRPTGVGNEQFF. Written as DNA, the CDR3 is TGTGCCAGCAGGCCGACAGGGGTGGGCAATGAGCAGTTCTTC. The gene calls are TRBV27 and TRBJ2-1; 8 bases match TRBD1. The CDR3 has 14 residues. Germline V gives CDR1 MNHEY, CDR2 SMNVEV (reference sequence). V dropped 6 bases and J dropped 6; count of bases not matched to a gene: 7.

This clonotype was recorded at least ten times. The V gene is TRBV5-6, the J gene TRBJ2-3; possible D gene TRBD1, 6 bases. Germline V gene data show CDR1 as SGHDT and CDR2 as YYEEEE. The length of the CDR3 is 14 residues. V was trimmed by 4 bases and J by 4 bases, leaving 13 bases between them. The CDR3 DNA follows: TGTGCCAGCAGCCGGGACATCGGCCCAGATACGCAGTATTTT. This encodes CASSRDIGPDTQYF.

This clonotype was counted ten times or more. The V and J genes are TRBV7-2 and TRBJ2-7; 9 bases match TRBD2. CDR3 size: 15 residues. Germline V CDR1 and CDR2: SGHTA, FQGNSA. Trimming took 1 base from V and 2 from J; bases not matched to a gene: 3. This chain's CDR3 is CASSLVASGTYEQYF. CDR3 sequence (DNA): TGTGCCAGCAGCTTAGTAGCTAGCGGGACCTACGAGCAGTACTTC.

This clonotype came up many times. The chain is built from TRBV29-1 and TRBJ2-5; TRBD1 is a possible D gene (5 bases). V was clipped by 1 base and J by 5 bases, with 17 bases between them. The CDR3 extends over 15 amino acids. Per germline, CDR1 SQVTM and CDR2 ANQGSEA. CDR3 region: CSVEAGHAAWETQYF. As DNA, the CDR3 is TGCAGCGTTGAAGCTGGACACGCGGCTTGGGAGACCCAGTACTTC.

The chain combines TRBV19 with TRBJ1-5; perhaps TRBD1 as D (5 bases). Trimming cost V 3 bases and J 5 bases, with 8 bases left between them. There are 13 residues in the CDR3. Germline-derived CDR1 and CDR2 are LNHDA and SQIVND (reference sequence). This CDR3 reads CASSMGGDQPQHF. CDR3 nucleotides: TGTGCCAGTAGTATGGGGGGGGATCAGCCCCAGCATTTT.

This clonotype was counted at least ten times. One end of the junction is discordant with germline, which a read error may explain. In DNA, the CDR3 is TGTGCCACCAGTGATTTGCCAGGGCTAAGCAGAGATACGCAGTATTTT. Protein product: CATSDLPGLSRDTQYF. The chain is built from TRBV24-1 and TRBJ2-3; D might be TRBD1 (5 bases). Germline CDR1 reads KGHDR; CDR2 reads SFDVKD. The CDR3 extends over 16 amino acids.

The chain uses TRBV7-9 and TRBJ1-5; no firm D call. Deletions cut 3 bases from V and 5 bases from J, with 5 bases between. This CDR3 region has 12 residues. Germline loops: CDR1 SEHNR, CDR2 FQNEAQ (reference sequence). In DNA form, the CDR3 reads TGTGCCAGCAGCTTTCCCTATCAGCCCCAGCATTTT. Translation: CASSFPYQPQHF.

At least ten counts were recorded for this clonotype. The chain is built from TRBV12-3 or TRBV12-4 and TRBJ2-3; no firm D call. Trimming removed 5 bases at V and 0 bases at J, with 12 bases between. The CDR3 extends over 15 amino acids. This CDR3 is CASSPRKRSTDTQYF. CDR3 nucleotide sequence: TGTGCCAGCAGTCCGAGGAAACGTAGCACAGATACGCAGTATTTT.

The table lists this clonotype with many counts. The rearrangement joins TRBV4-1 to TRBJ2-1, with 9 bases lining up with TRBD2. The V and J ends lost 0 bases and 3 bases, in that order; junction bases with no gene match: 6. This CDR3 is 17 amino acids long. Germline values: CDR1 MGHRA, CDR2 YSYEKL. The CDR3 region is CASSQDVAGGGYNEQFF. The CDR3 DNA sequence: TGCGCCAGCAGCCAAGACGTCGCGGGGGGGGGCTACAATGAGCAGTTCTTC.

This clonotype came up many times. The chain employs TRBV7-9 and TRBJ2-7; 9 bases match TRBD1. The V and J ends lost 6 bases and 6 bases, in that order; junction bases with no gene match: 12. CDR1 SEHNR and CDR2 FQNEAQ come from the germline V gene (reference sequence). CDR3 length: 15 amino acids. In DNA, the CDR3 is TGTGCCAGCAGTCCACTCCGGGACAGGGACCGCGAGCAGTACTTC. Translation: CASSPLRDRDREQYF.

The sample holds many counts of this clonotype. The genes are TRBV20-1 and TRBJ2-5; 11 positions match TRBD2. V gave up 5 bases and J gave up 5 bases; unmatched junction bases: 7. Germline-derived CDR1 and CDR2 are DFQATT and SNEGSKA (reference sequence). This CDR3 comprises 14 residues. For the CDR3, the DNA is TGCAGTGCTGCGACTAGCGGGACCAAGGAGACCCAGTACTTC. This encodes CSAATSGTKETQYF.

Note on this clonotype: Sequence at one end of the junction differs from germline and may be a read error. J is TRBJ2-5 and V is TRBV12-3 or TRBV12-4, with D perhaps assigned TRBD1 or TRBD2 (5 bases each). The CDR3 sequence is 14 residues long. Here the CDR3 DNA reads TGTGCCAGCAGTTTCGATCGAGGGGTCGAGACCCAGAACTTC. It encodes CASSFDRGVETQNF.

The chain is built from TRBV19 and TRBJ2-1, with 13 bases lining up with TRBD2. The CDR3 loop spans 14 amino acids. CDR1 and CDR2 from the germline V gene are LNHDA and SQIVND (reference sequence). V dropped 6 bases and J dropped 9; count of bases not matched to a gene: 5. As DNA, the CDR3 is TGTGCCAGTAGACTAGCGGGAGGGACTGTTGAGCAGTTCTTC. It encodes CASRLAGGTVEQFF. The whole variable domain, remainder taken from reference TRBV19 and TRBJ2-1, is DGGITQSPKYLFRKEGQNVTLSCEQNLNHDAMYWYRQDPGQGLRLIYYSQIVNDFQKGDIAEGYSVSREKKESFPLTVTSAQKNPTAFYLCASRLAGGTVEQFFGPGTRLTVL.

The J gene is TRBJ1-3, the V gene TRBV9; D perhaps matches TRBD1 (5 bases). Trimming removed 4 bases at V and 0 bases at J, with 11 bases between. This CDR3 spans 15 amino acids. The germline V gene has CDR1 SGDLS and CDR2 YYNGEE. This CDR3 reads CASSLGGYSGNTIYF. CDR3 nucleotides: TGTGCCAGCAGCCTGGGGGGTTACTCTGGAAACACCATATATTTT.

This clonotype was seen repeatedly, ten times or more. This chain connects TRBV20-1 to TRBJ1-5; the D gene is possibly TRBD1 (5 bases). The length of the CDR3 is 13 residues. Germline V lookup: CDR1 DFQATT, CDR2 SNEGSKA (reference sequence). Trimming removed 1 base at V and 5 bases at J, with 9 bases between. The CDR3 region has the DNA TGCAGTGCTAGAGGAGGGACGGATCAGCCCCAGCATTTT. Its translation is CSARGGTDQPQHF.

This sequence joins TRAV8-1 and TRBJ2-2; 14 bases are shared with TRBD2. Looked up from germline, CDR1 is YGGTVN and CDR2 is YFSGDPLV. This CDR3 region has 22 residues. The CDR3 DNA reads as TGTGCCGTACTGGGGACAGGGAACCCGGGACTAGCGGGAGAAAGGTACACCGGGGAGCTGTTTTTT. Its protein product is CAVLGTGNPGLAGERYTGELFF.

For this clonotype: A read error is possible here, since a much larger clone lies one base away. The rearrangement links TRBV11-1 to TRBJ1-4; a possible D gene is TRBD1 (6 bases). From germline, CDR1 is SGHAT and CDR2 FQDESV (reference sequence). This CDR3 comprises 19 residues. Here the CDR3 reads CASSSRDTGPYSTKEKLFF. CDR3 in DNA: TGTGCCAGCAGCTCCCGGGACACGGGGCCTTACTCAACTAAAGAAAAACTGTTTTTT.